The 21 T cell receptor beta chains below all came from one sample that was sequenced in a study of shared clonotypes between healthy human individuals (dated by TCRdb to about 2020). Libraries were built with the immunoSEQ multiplex PCR assay. Drawn from immuneACCESS, this table holds only the in-frame rearrangements with V and J called that TCRdb kept. Clones are partly lost; checked studies trace under half to an unresolved V gene and leave the rest unexplained. The table for this sample lists about 480,000 clones; 60% to 80% of them were counted only once. 12% of the sample rests with the top ten. The specimen sequenced was PBMCs. The receptors were gathered from a woman in her thirties or forties in good health. Some clones in this sample may be carry-over from other donors' samples.

About this clone itself: A far larger clone is just one base off, so this is likely a read error. The chain couples TRBV2 to TRBJ2-3, with 8 bases identical to TRBD2. This CDR3 spans 18 amino acids. Germline-derived CDR1 and CDR2 are SNHLY and FYNNEI. CDR3 DNA sequence: TGTGCCAACAGTGGCCCTACTAGCGGAGACTCTAGCACAGATACGCAGTATTTT. It translates to CANSGPTSGDSSTDTQYF.

The rearrangement links TRBV27 to TRBJ2-5, with 10 nucleotides matching TRBD1. The J call may be incorrect, as the DNA end agrees better with TRBJ2-7. Germline assignment: CDR1 MNHEY and CDR2 SMNVEV (reference sequence). The CDR3 loop spans 15 amino acids. CDR3 loop: CASSGPGQGSHEQYF. Here the CDR3 DNA reads TGTGCCAGCAGCGGACCGGGACAGGGGTCCCACGAGCAGTACTTC.

The rearrangement links TRBV7-3 to TRBJ2-1; D not certain. Trimming cost V 2 bases and J 4 bases, with 6 bases left between them. This CDR3 has 13 residues. The germline V gene has CDR1 SGHTA and CDR2 FQGTGA. The CDR3: CASSLAAYNEQFF. CDR3 DNA: TGTGCCAGCAGCTTAGCGGCTTACAATGAGCAGTTCTTC.

The chain has TRBV5-1 and TRBJ2-3; tentatively, D is TRBD1 or TRBD2 (5 bases each). This CDR3 has 14 residues. V was cut by 4 bases and J by 2 bases, with 11 bases left in between. CDR1 SGHRS and CDR2 YFSETQ come from the germline V gene. CDR3 amino acids: CASSPEGYTDTQYF. As DNA, the CDR3 is TGCGCCAGCAGCCCAGAGGGGTACACAGATACGCAGTATTTT.

The count of this clone is one. The chain is built from TRBV7-9 and TRBJ2-2, with D perhaps TRBD2 (5 bases). Germline CDR1 reads SEHNR; CDR2 reads FQNEAQ (reference sequence). The CDR3 totals 14 residues. With 5 bases removed from V and 1 base from J, the gap between germline ends came to 8 bases. CDR3 amino acids: CASSHGENTGELFF. CDR3 bases: TGTGCCAGCAGCCACGGGGAGAACACCGGGGAGCTGTTTTTT.

This clone has only a few counts. The rearrangement links TRBV28 to TRBJ1-4; TRBD1 agrees at 7 bases. V lost 6 bases to trimming and J lost 8 bases; unmatched junction nucleotides: 9. The CDR3 totals 14 residues. CDR1 is MDHEN, CDR2 SYDVKM, per germline. CDR3 sequence: CASSRGQPREKLFF. For the CDR3, the DNA is TGTGCCAGCAGCCGGGGACAGCCGCGGGAAAAACTGTTTTTT.

This clone was recorded a few times. This sequence joins TRBV25-1 and TRBJ2-7; D might be TRBD2 (5 bases). Germline V gene data show CDR1 as MGHDK and CDR2 as SYGVNS. Trimming stripped 6 bases from V and 0 bases from J, with 12 bases between. CDR3 length equals 14 residues. In DNA form, the CDR3 reads TGTGCCAGCAGCCCCCGGGGATTCTCCTACGAGCAGTACTTC. This gives the protein CASSPRGFSYEQYF.

Only one count was recorded for this clone. V and J are TRBV28 and TRBJ2-7; 15 nucleotides agree with TRBD2. The germline V gene encodes CDR1 MDHEN and CDR2 SYDVKM. This CDR3 is built from 18 residues. Unmatched junction bases numbered 16, after V lost 6 bases and J lost 7 bases. The CDR3 protein is CASSSGTSGRPLGGEQYF. CDR3 nucleotide sequence: TGTGCCAGCAGCTCTGGGACTAGCGGGAGGCCCCTAGGAGGTGAGCAGTACTTC.

This clone was detected only a few times. This chain joins TRBV30 and TRBJ2-1; D is ambiguous. From germline, CDR1 is GTSNPN and CDR2 SVGIG (reference sequence). The CDR3 extends over 11 amino acids. Between the trimmed V and J ends, which lost 4 bases and 3 bases, there was a span of 4 bases. The DNA of the CDR3 is TGTGCCTGGACCTACTACAATGAGCAGTTCTTC. This gives the protein CAWTYYNEQFF.

V usage is TRBV28 and J usage is TRBJ2-7; 8 bases align to TRBD2. V lost 3 bases, J lost 5 bases, and 6 bases stayed unmatched. This CDR3 has 14 amino acids. The germline V gene encodes CDR1 MDHEN and CDR2 SYDVKM. CDR3 in amino acids: CASSLGGRTHEQYF. CDR3 in DNA: TGTGCCAGCAGTTTGGGCGGGAGGACCCACGAGCAGTACTTC.

V is TRBV7-2 and J is TRBJ1-2; D is unresolved. Germline lookup yields CDR1 SGHTA and CDR2 FQGNSA. Trimming cost V 3 bases and J 11 bases, with 16 bases left between them. This CDR3 is built from 13 residues. CDR3 sequence reads: CASSFGPLERYTF. The CDR3 bases are TGTGCCAGCAGCTTTGGCCCTTTAGAGCGGTACACCTTC.

CDR3 nucleotide sequence: TGTGCCAGCAGTCCATTCGGGACTAGCGGGAGAAGGAACACCGGGGAGCTGTTTTTT. Amino acid sequence: CASSPFGTSGRRNTGELFF. The chain uses TRBV28 and TRBJ2-2; 14 nucleotides line up with TRBD2. Trimming at V came to 5 bases and at J to 1 base, leaving 9 bases not matched to a gene. The germline CDR1 and CDR2 sequences are MDHEN and SYDVKM. The CDR3 totals 19 residues.

This clone showed up just a few times. The chain couples TRBV5-6 to TRBJ2-7, with a weak D call TRBD1 (5 bases). V was shortened by 1 base and J by 2 bases, with 7 bases between the two germline ends. Germline V lookup: CDR1 SGHDT, CDR2 YYEEEE. The CDR3 is 13 amino acids. This chain's CDR3 is CASSLQGPYEQYF. The CDR3, as DNA: TGTGCCAGCAGCTTGCAGGGTCCCTACGAGCAGTACTTC.

The chain links TRBV9 to TRBJ2-5; tentative D call: TRBD2 (6 bases). This CDR3 spans 14 amino acids. Germline CDR1 is SGDLS and CDR2 is YYNGEE. Trimming removed 0 bases from V and 4 bases from J, with 10 bases in between. As DNA, the CDR3 is TGTGCCAGCAGCGTAGTGGCGGAGGGAGAGACCCAGTACTTC. Encoded protein: CASSVVAEGETQYF.

The chain joins TRBV5-4 to TRBJ2-5; TRBD2 might be the D (5 bases). Germline CDR1 and CDR2: SGHNT and YYREEE (reference sequence). V lost 4 bases, J lost 1 base, and 17 bases lay in between. The CDR3 sequence is 16 residues long. CDR3 nucleotides: TGTGCCAGCAGCCAGGCTTTTCGGGATAGCCAAGAGACCCAGTACTTC. Translation gives CASSQAFRDSQETQYF.

V gene TRBV7-2 combines with J gene TRBJ1-4; TRBD1 matches 9 bases. CDR3 length: 15 amino acids. The J segment lost 4 bases and the V segment lost 5 bases, leaving 5 bases of the junction unmatched. In germline, CDR1 is SGHTA, CDR2 FQGNSA. This CDR3 reads CASSPRQGDNEKLFF. CDR3 nucleotides: TGTGCCAGCAGCCCCCGACAGGGGGATAATGAAAAACTGTTTTTT.

About this clone itself: A junction end diverges from the germline sequence, so it may reflect a read error. The J gene is TRBJ2-1, the V gene TRBV6-5; maybe TRBD1 (7 bases). CDR1 is MNHEY and CDR2 is SVGAGI in the germline V gene. The CDR3 length is 11 residues. The CDR3 reads CASRGGGAWVF. CDR3 bases: TGTGCCAGCCGAGGGGGCGGGGCGTGGGTCTTC.

V is TRBV5-1 and J is TRBJ2-1, with D uncertain. Germline V gives CDR1 SGHRS, CDR2 YFSETQ. With 4 bases removed from V and 5 bases from J, the gap between germline ends came to 19 bases. The CDR3 has 16 amino acids. In DNA form, the CDR3 reads TGCGCCAGCAGCCTTCGGAGCCCCTTGATGGACAATGAGCAGTTCTTC. It specifies CASSLRSPLMDNEQFF.

J is TRBJ2-3 and V is TRBV19; D remains unclear. The V end lost 5 bases, the J end lost 2 bases, and 8 bases lay between the germline ends. The CDR3 is 13 residues long. Looked up from germline, CDR1 is LNHDA and CDR2 is SQIVND (reference sequence). The CDR3 reads CASSPRDTDTQYF. CDR3 nucleotide sequence: TGTGCCAGTAGTCCCCGAGACACAGATACGCAGTATTTT.

This sequence joins TRBV19 and TRBJ1-1; 7 bases align to TRBD1. Germline V gene data show CDR1 as LNHDA and CDR2 as SQIVND (reference sequence). V trimming: 9 bases; J trimming: 3 bases; junction bases outside the gene matches: 7. The CDR3 contains 13 residues. CDR3 sequence reads: CASTDRADTEAFF. The DNA for the CDR3 is TGTGCCAGCACTGACAGGGCCGACACTGAAGCTTTCTTT.

The chain is built from TRBV5-1 and TRBJ2-7; D gene uncertain. CDR1 and CDR2 (germline): SGHRS, YFSETQ. The CDR3 sequence is 15 residues long. The ends were cut back, 2 bases at V and 0 bases at J, with 12 bases in the middle. CDR3 in DNA: TGCGCCAGCAGCTTCGTGGCGGATATCTCCTACGAGCAGTACTTC. It encodes CASSFVADISYEQYF.